Each of the 27 T cell receptor beta chains below was sequenced from the same sample in a study of cytomegalovirus exposure and HLA in healthy donors. Primers included in the PCR were 60 Vbeta and 13 Jbeta primers. Clones were sequenced by immunoSEQ multiplex PCR, and TCRdb holds only the in-frame ones, with some missing. This sample's table reports about 110,000 clones. Material: PBMCs. The receptors were sampled from a man aged 40-50 years in good health and CMV-seropositive.

CDR3 DNA sequence: TGTGCCAGCAGCTCAGACAGGTACAATGAGCAGTTCTTC. Amino acid sequence: CASSSDRYNEQFF. The chain has TRBV7-3 and TRBJ2-1; D possibly corresponds to TRBD1 (6 bases). Trimming took off 4 bases at V and 4 bases at J, with 8 bases between the two ends. The CDR3 covers 13 residues. The V gene's germline CDR1 is SGHTA and CDR2 FQGTGA.

This chain uses TRBV11-2 with TRBJ2-1; 9 bases are a match to TRBD1. CDR1 SGHAT and CDR2 FQNNGV come from the germline V gene. This CDR3 is 15 amino acids long. V lost 5 bases and J lost 9; bases outside the gene matches: 11. As DNA, the CDR3 is TGTGCCAGCAGCCGACGGGACAGGGTGAAGGGTGAGCAGTTCTTC. It is translated as CASSRRDRVKGEQFF.

The chain carries TRBV6-6 and TRBJ2-1; TRBD1 is a possible D gene (5 bases). Germline-derived CDR1 and CDR2 are MNHNY and SVGAGI (reference sequence). CDR3 length: 16 residues. The germline V and J ends were trimmed by 5 bases and 6 bases, with 20 bases remaining between them. The chain's CDR3 is CASSNPSLGAGNEQFF. As DNA, the CDR3 is TGTGCCAGCAGTAATCCCTCTCTAGGGGCAGGCAATGAGCAGTTCTTC.

The CDR3 region has the DNA TGTGCCAGCAGCCCAGGACAGGGTGTGAACACTGAAGCTTTCTTT. It translates to CASSPGQGVNTEAFF. This chain links TRBV7-9 with TRBJ1-1; 8 bases agree with TRBD1. The CDR3 has 15 amino acids. CDR1 SEHNR and CDR2 FQNEAQ come from the germline V gene (reference sequence). V was pared by 5 bases and J by 0 bases, with 5 bases of the junction left unmatched.

Turning to this clone: Other DNA sequences in the sample encode the same CDR3. The V and J genes are TRBV9 and TRBJ2-5; 9 bases align to TRBD2. Per germline, CDR1 SGDLS and CDR2 YYNGEE. The CDR3 runs to 16 residues. V dropped 0 bases and J dropped 2; count of bases not matched to a gene: 5. This chain's CDR3 is CASSVEVLAGQETQYF. In DNA, the CDR3 is TGTGCCAGCAGCGTAGAGGTCCTAGCGGGACAAGAGACCCAGTACTTC.

V and J are TRBV9 and TRBJ2-2, with D possibly being TRBD1 (5 bases). CDR3 size: 16 residues. Trimming removed 4 bases at V and 0 bases at J, with 13 bases between. Germline-derived CDR1 and CDR2 are SGDLS and YYNGEE. As DNA, the CDR3 is TGTGCCAGCAGCCCCCGACAGAGAACGAACACCGGGGAGCTGTTTTTT. Its protein product is CASSPRQRTNTGELFF. Full variable domain (outside the CDR3, taken from reference TRBV9 and TRBJ2-2): DSGVTQTPKHLITATGQRVTLRCSPRSGDLSVYWYQQSLDQGLQFLIQYYNGEERAKGNILERFSAQQFPDLHSELNLSSLELGDSALYFCASSPRQRTNTGELFFGEGSRLTVL.

V usage is TRBV6-6 and J usage is TRBJ1-3; possibly TRBD1 for D (5 bases). Between the trimmed V and J ends, which lost 5 bases and 2 bases, there was a span of 16 bases. This CDR3 has 16 residues. Germline V gene sequence: CDR1 MNHNY, CDR2 SVGAGI (reference sequence). This CDR3 reads CASSLRQFGTGNTIYF. The CDR3 nucleotides read TGTGCCAGCAGTCTGAGACAGTTTGGAACTGGAAACACCATATATTTT.

The rearrangement uses TRBV4-1 and TRBJ1-5; 7 nucleotides match TRBD1. This CDR3 has 17 residues. The V gene's germline CDR1 is MGHRA and CDR2 YSYEKL. J was trimmed by 2 bases and V by 0 bases; bases with no gene match: 7. In nucleotides, the CDR3 is TGCGCCAGCAGCCAAGATGAACCCGACAGGGGCAATCAGCCCCAGCATTTT. Protein: CASSQDEPDRGNQPQHF.

This chain connects TRBV19 to TRBJ2-7; weak D call: TRBD2 (5 bases). Germline V gene data show CDR1 as LNHDA and CDR2 as SQIVND (reference sequence). The CDR3 is 14 residues long. V was shortened by 10 bases and J by 1 base, with 17 bases between the two germline ends. The CDR3 reads CATGERLSSYEQYF. The CDR3 nucleotides are TGTGCCACCGGAGAGAGACTATCGTCCTACGAGCAGTACTTC.

The chain links TRBV10-3 to TRBJ1-2; D unclear. Trimming took off 11 bases at V and 3 bases at J, with 25 bases between the two ends. The CDR3 totals 16 residues. CDR1 ENHRY and CDR2 SYGVKD come from the germline V gene. In nucleotides, the CDR3 is TGTGCCTCCTCCTACTTATCGCCCCCGCGGGACTATGGCTACACCTTC. It codes for CASSYLSPPRDYGYTF.

The chain combines TRBV28 with TRBJ1-2, with 9 bases fitting TRBD1. The CDR3 is 16 residues long. Germline assignment: CDR1 MDHEN and CDR2 SYDVKM. V shed 0 bases and J 8 bases; nucleotides not matched to a gene: 10. The CDR3 sequence: CASSLWHGGQGGGYTF. CDR3 nucleotide sequence: TGTGCCAGCAGTTTATGGCACGGGGGACAGGGTGGAGGCTACACCTTC.

The J gene is TRBJ1-4, the V gene TRBV7-9; 7 nucleotides line up with TRBD1. The CDR3 runs 15 residues. Germline-derived CDR1 and CDR2 are SEHNR and FQNEAQ (reference sequence). V lost 4 bases and J lost 5; bases outside the gene matches: 7. CDR3 in amino acids: CASSSTGATNEKLFF. The CDR3 bases are TGTGCCAGCAGCTCCACAGGGGCCACGAATGAAAAACTGTTTTTT.

The J gene is TRBJ1-4, the V gene TRBV25-1; D not resolved. Per germline, CDR1 MGHDK and CDR2 SYGVNS. The CDR3 is 16 residues long. The V end lost 10 bases, the J end lost 5 bases, and 23 bases lay between the germline ends. In DNA form, the CDR3 reads TGTGCCATCAAAGACCCCCACGGGTCGGTCAATGAAAAACTGTTTTTT. It encodes CAIKDPHGSVNEKLFF.

The V call is TRBV7-9, the J call TRBJ1-1, with D hard to call. The CDR3 is made up of 12 amino acids. From germline, CDR1 is SEHNR and CDR2 FQNEAQ (reference sequence). Trimming removed 8 bases at V and 4 bases at J, with 11 bases between. The CDR3 DNA sequence: TGTGCCAGCCGCCGGGGAGGCACTGAAGCTTTCTTT. Encoded protein: CASRRGGTEAFF. The full variable domain, completed using reference TRBV7-9 and TRBJ1-1, is DTGVSQNPRHKITKRGQNVTFRCDPISEHNRLYWYRQTLGQGPEFLTYFQNEAQLEKSRLLSDRFSAERPKGSFSTLEIQRTEQGDSAMYLCASRRGGTEAFFGQGTRLTVV.

CDR3 in DNA: TGTGCCAGCAGTTACGGGACAGGGGAGAGGGAGCAGTTCTTC. Amino acid sequence: CASSYGTGEREQFF. The rearrangement joins TRBV6-6 to TRBJ2-1, with 10 nucleotides matching TRBD1. The CDR3 is 14 residues long. Per the germline V gene, CDR1 is MNHNY and CDR2 is SVGAGI (reference sequence). V shed 2 bases, J shed 10 bases, and the junction held 5 bases outside the gene matches.

J is TRBJ1-5 and V is TRBV2; the D is unclear. Germline CDR1 SNHLY, CDR2 FYNNEI. The CDR3 spans 12 residues. Trimming stripped 7 bases from V and 3 bases from J, with 7 bases between. The CDR3 DNA follows: TGTGCCAGCAAGACTAACAATCAGCCCCAGCATTTT. Translation gives CASKTNNQPQHF.

A note on this clone: Other DNA variants within this sample encode the same CDR3. V usage is TRBV4-3 and J usage is TRBJ2-3, with 7 positions matching TRBD2. Germline lookup yields CDR1 LGHNA and CDR2 YSLEER. CDR3 length equals 14 residues. Germline trimming cut 4 bases from V and 0 bases from J; bases unmatched to any gene: 1. CDR3 protein: CASSPSGSTDTQYF. The CDR3 DNA is TGCGCCAGCAGCCCTAGCGGTAGCACAGATACGCAGTATTTT.

Comment on this clone: The sample contains more than one DNA sequence encoding this CDR3. DNA of the CDR3: TGTGCCAGCAGTTACTCACCCCAGACAGATTACAATGAGCAGTTCTTC. It codes for CASSYSPQTDYNEQFF. The V and J genes are TRBV6-5 and TRBJ2-1; TRBD1 is a possible D gene (5 bases). Trimming took 0 bases from V and 4 from J, leaving 13 bases between them. Germline V CDR1 and CDR2: MNHEY, SVGAGI. The CDR3 has 16 residues.

The V call is TRBV29-1, the J call TRBJ2-1; D is possibly TRBD1 (6 bases). CDR1 is SQVTM, CDR2 ANQGSEA, per germline. This CDR3 spans 13 amino acids. The CDR3 loop reads CSVDRPAYNEQFF. The CDR3 coding sequence is TGCAGTGTCGACAGGCCTGCCTACAATGAGCAGTTCTTC.

This chain uses TRBV7-3 with TRBJ2-1; TRBD1 matches 7 bases. J gave up 3 bases and V 2 bases, and 1 base lay outside the gene matches. The germline CDR1 and CDR2 sequences are SGHTA and FQGTGA. This CDR3 is built from 14 residues. CDR3 DNA sequence: TGTGCCAGCAGCTTAGGGACAGACTACAATGAGCAGTTCTTC. Residues: CASSLGTDYNEQFF.

The chain recombines TRBV5-1 with TRBJ1-5; perhaps TRBD1 as D (6 bases). The CDR3 contains 15 residues. Germline V gene lookup returns CDR1 SGHRS and CDR2 YFSETQ. V was pared by 5 bases and J by 1 base, with 13 bases between. CDR3: CASSRDTGSNQPQHF. The CDR3 DNA is TGCGCCAGCAGTCGGGACACTGGAAGCAATCAGCCCCAGCATTTT.

As to this clone: At one boundary the junction diverges from the germline segment, which might be a read error. The chain joins TRBV9 to TRBJ2-7; 11 positions agree with TRBD2. Germline V lookup: CDR1 SGDLS, CDR2 YYNGEE. CDR3 length: 13 amino acids. The CDR3 DNA is TGTGCCAGCAGCGTAAGACTAGCGGGACCCCGGCACTTC. Translated: CASSVRLAGPRHF.

The V call is TRBV13, the J call TRBJ1-2, with TRBD1 identical over 8 bases. The length of the CDR3 is 14 residues. The junction had 8 bases not matched to a gene; V was cut back by 6 bases and J by 5 bases. Germline V gene sequence: CDR1 PRHDT, CDR2 FYEKMQ (reference sequence). In nucleotides, the CDR3 is TGTGCCAGCAGACAGGGACAGGAGGGGTATGGCTACACCTTC. Its translation is CASRQGQEGYGYTF. Based on the CDR3 plus reference TRBV13 and TRBJ1-2, the full variable domain is AAGVIQSPRHLIKEKRETATLKCYPIPRHDTVYWYQQGPGQDPQFLISFYEKMQSDKGSIPDRFSAQQFSDYHSELNMSSLELGDSALYFCASRQGQEGYGYTFGSGTRLTVV.

This sequence joins TRBV7-3 and TRBJ1-1; D unclear. Trimming left V 5 bases short and J 1 base short, with 11 bases between. This CDR3 has 14 residues. CDR1 is SGHTA, CDR2 FQGTGA, per germline. The CDR3 sequence: CASSLSRGNTEAFF. The CDR3 nucleotides are TGTGCCAGCAGCCTCTCACGGGGGAACACTGAAGCTTTCTTT.

The chain carries TRBV4-2 and TRBJ2-2, with D hard to call. This CDR3 has 15 residues. V was clipped by 3 bases and J by 3 bases, with 11 bases between them. CDR1 and CDR2 (germline): LGHNA, YNFKEQ. In DNA, the CDR3 is TGTGCCAGCAGCCAGGGTACTACCTACACCGGGGAGCTGTTTTTT. Translated, it gives CASSQGTTYTGELFF.

The chain combines TRBV29-1 with TRBJ2-7; TRBD2 is a possible D gene (5 bases). The germline V and J ends were trimmed by 4 bases and 9 bases, with 16 bases remaining between them. From germline, CDR1 is SQVTM and CDR2 ANQGSEA. The CDR3 runs to 12 residues. CDR3 in DNA: TGCAGCGTTGTCCACACGTCAGCGGCGCAGTACTTC. It yields the protein CSVVHTSAAQYF.

This chain links TRBV27 with TRBJ2-7; the match to TRBD2 covers 7 bases. Germline trimming cut 3 bases from V and 4 bases from J; bases unmatched to any gene: 6. The CDR3 totals 14 residues. Per the germline V gene, CDR1 is MNHEY and CDR2 is SMNVEV (reference sequence). In DNA form, the CDR3 reads TGTGCCAGCAGTTTGGGGGAGGGTCTTTACGAGCAGTACTTC. Translated: CASSLGEGLYEQYF.